Shown below are 10 T cell receptor beta chains from a single sample sequenced in a study of shared clonotypes between healthy human individuals. Naive CD8 isolation took CD45RO-negative cells positively selected for CCR7 and excluded terminally differentiated effector memory CD45RA+ cells. This table comes from immunoSEQ multiplex PCR, and its TCRdb copy is limited to in-frame clones, with some not included. The sample has some 2.1 million clones; about 95% are singletons. Specimen: naive CD8+ T cells sorted from blood. These receptor sequences come from a young man in good health.

The chain combines TRBV7-6 with TRBJ2-2; D is unclear. The CDR3 spans 16 residues. V was shortened by 4 bases and J by 0 bases, with 12 bases between the two germline ends. Germline V CDR1 and CDR2: SGHVS, FNYEAQ. As DNA, the CDR3 is TGTGCCAGCAGCTCCGACATTTTTGCGAACACCGGGGAGCTGTTTTTT. It specifies CASSSDIFANTGELFF. Full variable domain (outside the CDR3, taken from reference TRBV7-6 and TRBJ2-2): GAGVSQSPRYKVTKRGQDVALRCDPISGHVSLYWYRQALGQGPEFLTYFNYEAQQDKSGLPNDRFSAERPEGSISTLTIQRTEQRDSAMYRCASSSDIFANTGELFFGEGSRLTVL.

This clone was counted many times. J is TRBJ1-4 and V is TRBV28; D is undetermined. The CDR3 runs 14 residues. Germline V CDR1 and CDR2: MDHEN, SYDVKM. V lost 3 bases to trimming and J lost 12 bases, with 17 bases between them. CDR3 amino acids: CASSFSETFVELFF. CDR3 sequence (DNA): TGTGCCAGCAGTTTTAGTGAGACCTTTGTGGAACTGTTTTTT.

About this clone itself: Additional DNA sequences in this sample encode the identical CDR3. The rearrangement uses TRBV27 and TRBJ2-2; D ambiguous. Germline V CDR1 and CDR2: MNHEY, SMNVEV (reference sequence). Trimming shortened V by 7 bases and J by 5 bases, and 8 bases separated the two germline ends. CDR3 length equals 12 residues. In nucleotides, the CDR3 is TGTGCCAGCAAGGGCGCAACCGGGGAGCTGTTTTTT. It translates to CASKGATGELFF.

The gene calls are TRBV10-3 and TRBJ2-3, with D perhaps matching TRBD1 or TRBD2 (6 bases each). Germline V gene data show CDR1 as ENHRY and CDR2 as SYGVKD. CDR3 length: 13 residues. Trimming took 11 bases from V and 1 from J, leaving 13 bases between them. CDR3 bases: TGTGCCGTGGCAGGGGAGGGCACAGATACGCAGTATTTT. This sequence encodes CAVAGEGTDTQYF.

Comments on this clone: Different DNA sequences within this sample yield the same CDR3. The genes are TRBV11-2 and TRBJ2-1; possible D gene TRBD1, 6 bases. Germline assignment: CDR1 SGHAT and CDR2 FQNNGV. This CDR3 region has 15 residues. Trimming removed 0 bases from V and 4 bases from J, with 10 bases in between. CDR3 region: CASSLDPDSYNEQFF. DNA of the CDR3: TGTGCCAGCAGCTTAGATCCGGACAGTTACAATGAGCAGTTCTTC.

The CDR3 sequence is CASSVPGLGKFF. CDR3 DNA sequence: TGTGCCAGCAGTGTCCCAGGACTTGGCAAGTTCTTC. J is TRBJ2-1 and V is TRBV2; weak D call: TRBD2 (5 bases). Trimming cost V 4 bases and J 14 bases, with 15 bases left between them. Germline V CDR1 and CDR2: SNHLY, FYNNEI. This CDR3 is 12 amino acids long.

The chain links TRBV2 to TRBJ1-5, with D tentatively TRBD1 (6 bases). V lost 4 bases to trimming and J lost 5 bases, with 15 bases between them. Germline assignment: CDR1 SNHLY and CDR2 FYNNEI. This CDR3 is 15 amino acids long. Here the CDR3 reads CASSVSARGHQPQHF. In DNA form, the CDR3 reads TGTGCCAGCAGTGTCTCTGCCAGGGGTCATCAGCCCCAGCATTTT.

The V and J genes are TRBV11-2 and TRBJ2-4, with 8 bases that match TRBD2. The germline gives CDR1 SGHAT, CDR2 FQNNGV. J was trimmed by 1 base and V by 3 bases; bases with no gene match: 8. CDR3 length: 17 amino acids. Here the CDR3 DNA reads TGTGCCAGCAGCTTGTTAGCGGGGACTTACGCCAAAAACATTCAGTACTTC. Its translation is CASSLLAGTYAKNIQYF.

The CDR3 nucleotides read TGTGCCAGCAGCTTAACCATCGGACAGGGCGTATACGAGCAGTACTTC. Translating it yields CASSLTIGQGVYEQYF. J is TRBJ2-7 and V is TRBV7-6; TRBD1 aligns across 8 bases. The CDR3 extends over 16 amino acids. The J segment lost 4 bases and the V segment lost 2 bases, leaving 10 bases of the junction unmatched. The V gene's germline CDR1 is SGHVS and CDR2 FNYEAQ.

The chain recombines TRBV27 with TRBJ2-7; D uncertain. Germline V CDR1 and CDR2: MNHEY, SMNVEV (reference sequence). V lost 4 bases to trimming and J lost 7 bases, with 11 bases between them. The CDR3 contains 12 residues. CDR3 protein: CASSSYNQEQYF. In DNA, the CDR3 is TGTGCCAGCAGTTCATATAATCAAGAGCAGTACTTC.